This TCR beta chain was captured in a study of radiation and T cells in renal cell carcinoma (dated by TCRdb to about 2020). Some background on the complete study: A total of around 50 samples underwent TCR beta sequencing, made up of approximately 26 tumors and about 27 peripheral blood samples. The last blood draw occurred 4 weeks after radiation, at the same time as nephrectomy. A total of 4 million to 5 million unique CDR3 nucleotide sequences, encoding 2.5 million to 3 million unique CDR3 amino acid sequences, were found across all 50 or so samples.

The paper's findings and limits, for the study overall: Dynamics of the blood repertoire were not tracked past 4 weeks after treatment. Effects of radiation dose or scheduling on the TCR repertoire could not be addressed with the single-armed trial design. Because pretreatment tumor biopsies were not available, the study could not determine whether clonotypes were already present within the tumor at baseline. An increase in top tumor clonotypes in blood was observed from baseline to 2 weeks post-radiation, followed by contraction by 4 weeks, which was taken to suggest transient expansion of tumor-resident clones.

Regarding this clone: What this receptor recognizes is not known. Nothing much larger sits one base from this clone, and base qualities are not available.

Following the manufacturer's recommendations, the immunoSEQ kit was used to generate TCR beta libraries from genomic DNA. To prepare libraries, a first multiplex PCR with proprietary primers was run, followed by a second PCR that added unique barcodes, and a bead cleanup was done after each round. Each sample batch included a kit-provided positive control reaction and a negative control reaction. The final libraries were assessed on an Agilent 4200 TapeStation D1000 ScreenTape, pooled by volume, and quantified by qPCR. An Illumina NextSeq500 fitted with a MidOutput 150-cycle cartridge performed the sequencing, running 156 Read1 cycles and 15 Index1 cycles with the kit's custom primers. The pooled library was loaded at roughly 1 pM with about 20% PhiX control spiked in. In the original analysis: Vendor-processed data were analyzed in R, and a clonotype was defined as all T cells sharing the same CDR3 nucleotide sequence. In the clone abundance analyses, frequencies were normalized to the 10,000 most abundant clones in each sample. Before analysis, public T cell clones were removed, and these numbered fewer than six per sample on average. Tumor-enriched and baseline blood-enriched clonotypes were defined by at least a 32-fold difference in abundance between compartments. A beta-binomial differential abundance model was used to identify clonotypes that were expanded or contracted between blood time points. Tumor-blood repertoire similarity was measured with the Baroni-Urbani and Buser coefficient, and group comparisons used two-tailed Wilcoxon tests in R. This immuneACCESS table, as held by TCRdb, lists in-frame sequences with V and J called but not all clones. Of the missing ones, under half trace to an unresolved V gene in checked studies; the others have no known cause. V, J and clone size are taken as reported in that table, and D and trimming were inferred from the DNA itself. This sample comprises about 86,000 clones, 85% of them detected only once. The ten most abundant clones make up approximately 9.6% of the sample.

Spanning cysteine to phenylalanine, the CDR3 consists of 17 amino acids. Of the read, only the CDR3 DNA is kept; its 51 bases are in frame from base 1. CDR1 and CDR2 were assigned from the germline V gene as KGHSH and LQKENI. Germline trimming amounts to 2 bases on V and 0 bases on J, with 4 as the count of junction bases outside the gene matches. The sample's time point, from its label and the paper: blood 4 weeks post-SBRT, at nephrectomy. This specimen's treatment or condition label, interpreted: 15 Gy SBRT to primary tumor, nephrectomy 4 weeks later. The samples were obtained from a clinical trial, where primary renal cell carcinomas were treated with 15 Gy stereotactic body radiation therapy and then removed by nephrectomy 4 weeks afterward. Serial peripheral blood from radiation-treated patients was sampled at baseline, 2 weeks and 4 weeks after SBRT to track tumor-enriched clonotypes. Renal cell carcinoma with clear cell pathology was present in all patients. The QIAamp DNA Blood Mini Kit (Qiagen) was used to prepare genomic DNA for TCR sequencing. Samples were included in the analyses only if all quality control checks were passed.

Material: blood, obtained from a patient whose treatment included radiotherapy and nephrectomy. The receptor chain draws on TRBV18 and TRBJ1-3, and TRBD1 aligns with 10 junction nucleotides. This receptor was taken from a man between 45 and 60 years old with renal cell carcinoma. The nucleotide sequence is TGTGCCAGCTCACCATCGTGGACAGGGGGCTCTGGAAACACCATATATTTT. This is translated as CASSPSWTGGSGNTIYF.